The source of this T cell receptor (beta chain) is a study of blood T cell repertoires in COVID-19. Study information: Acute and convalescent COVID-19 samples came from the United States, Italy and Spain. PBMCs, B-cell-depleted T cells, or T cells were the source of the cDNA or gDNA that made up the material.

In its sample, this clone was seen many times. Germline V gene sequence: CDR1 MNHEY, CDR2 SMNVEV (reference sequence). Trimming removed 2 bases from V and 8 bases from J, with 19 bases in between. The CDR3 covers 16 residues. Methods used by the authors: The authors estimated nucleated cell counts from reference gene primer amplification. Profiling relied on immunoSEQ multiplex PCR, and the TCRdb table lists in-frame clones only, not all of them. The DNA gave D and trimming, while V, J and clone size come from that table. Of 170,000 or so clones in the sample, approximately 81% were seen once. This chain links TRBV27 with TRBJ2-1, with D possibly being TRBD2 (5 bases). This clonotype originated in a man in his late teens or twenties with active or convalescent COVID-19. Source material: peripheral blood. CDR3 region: CASSLRVGELLDEQFF. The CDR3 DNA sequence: TGTGCCAGCAGTTTACGGGTGGGAGAGCTTTTGGATGAGCAGTTCTTC.